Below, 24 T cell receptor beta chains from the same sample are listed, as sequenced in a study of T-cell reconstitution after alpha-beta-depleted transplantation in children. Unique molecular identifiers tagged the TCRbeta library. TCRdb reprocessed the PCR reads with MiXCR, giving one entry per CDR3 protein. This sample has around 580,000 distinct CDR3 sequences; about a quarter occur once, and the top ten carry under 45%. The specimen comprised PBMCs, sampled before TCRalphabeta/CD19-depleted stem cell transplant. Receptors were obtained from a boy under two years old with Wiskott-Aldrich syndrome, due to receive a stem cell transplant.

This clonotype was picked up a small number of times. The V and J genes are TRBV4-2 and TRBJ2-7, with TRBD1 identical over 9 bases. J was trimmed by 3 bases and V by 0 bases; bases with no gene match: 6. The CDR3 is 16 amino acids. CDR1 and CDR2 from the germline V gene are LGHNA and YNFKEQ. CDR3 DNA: TGTGCCAGCAGCCAAGATGGACAGGGGCTAGACTACGAGCAGTACTTC. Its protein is CASSQDGQGLDYEQYF.

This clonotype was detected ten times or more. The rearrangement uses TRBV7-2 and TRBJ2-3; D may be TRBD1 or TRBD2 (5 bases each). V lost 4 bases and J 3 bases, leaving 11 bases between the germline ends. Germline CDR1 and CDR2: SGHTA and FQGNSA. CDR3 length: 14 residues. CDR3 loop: CASSWGGLTDTQYF. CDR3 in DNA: TGTGCCAGCAGCTGGGGCGGGTTAACAGATACGCAGTATTTT. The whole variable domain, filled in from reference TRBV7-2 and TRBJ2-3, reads GAGVSQSPSNKVTEKGKDVELRCDPISGHTALYWYRQSLGQGLEFLIYFQGNSAPDKSGLPSDRFSAERTGGSVSTLTIQRTQQEDSAVYLCASSWGGLTDTQYFGPGTRLTVL.

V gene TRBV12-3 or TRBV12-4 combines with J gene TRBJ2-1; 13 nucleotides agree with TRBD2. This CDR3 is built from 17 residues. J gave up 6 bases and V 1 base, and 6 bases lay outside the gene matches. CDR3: CASSLEGLAGAGNEQFF. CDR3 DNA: TGTGCCAGCAGTTTAGAAGGACTAGCGGGAGCGGGCAATGAGCAGTTCTTC.

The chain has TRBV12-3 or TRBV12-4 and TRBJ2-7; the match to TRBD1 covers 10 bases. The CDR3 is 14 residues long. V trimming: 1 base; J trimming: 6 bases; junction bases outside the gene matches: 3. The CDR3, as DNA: TGTGCCAGCAGTTTAGGGACAGGGGGATTCGAGCAGTACTTC. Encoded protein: CASSLGTGGFEQYF.

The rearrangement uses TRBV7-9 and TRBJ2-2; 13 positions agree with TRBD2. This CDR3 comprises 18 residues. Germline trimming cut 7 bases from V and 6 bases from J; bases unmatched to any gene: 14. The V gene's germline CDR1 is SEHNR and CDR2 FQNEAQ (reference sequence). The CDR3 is CASTLFGLAGVSAGELFF. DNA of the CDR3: TGTGCCAGCACGTTGTTTGGACTAGCGGGAGTAAGCGCCGGGGAGCTGTTTTTT.

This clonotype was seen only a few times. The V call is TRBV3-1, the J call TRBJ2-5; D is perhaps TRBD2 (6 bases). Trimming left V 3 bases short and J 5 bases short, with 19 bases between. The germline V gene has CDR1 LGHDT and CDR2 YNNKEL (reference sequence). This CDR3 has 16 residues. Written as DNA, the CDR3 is TGTGCCAGCAGCCAGCAACGGGAGATCGGACGGGAGACCCAGTACTTC. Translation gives CASSQQREIGRETQYF.

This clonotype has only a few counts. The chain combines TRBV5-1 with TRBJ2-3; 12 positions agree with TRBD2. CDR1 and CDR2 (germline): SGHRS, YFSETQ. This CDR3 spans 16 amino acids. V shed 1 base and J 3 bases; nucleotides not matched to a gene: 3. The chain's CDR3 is CASSLMGLAGTDTQYF. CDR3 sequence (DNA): TGCGCCAGCAGCTTGATGGGACTAGCGGGTACAGATACGCAGTATTTT.

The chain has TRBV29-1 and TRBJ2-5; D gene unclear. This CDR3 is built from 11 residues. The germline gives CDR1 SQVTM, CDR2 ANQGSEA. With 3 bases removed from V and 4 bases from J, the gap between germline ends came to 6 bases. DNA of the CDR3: TGCAGCGTTGACATGGTAGAGACCCAGTACTTC. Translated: CSVDMVETQYF.

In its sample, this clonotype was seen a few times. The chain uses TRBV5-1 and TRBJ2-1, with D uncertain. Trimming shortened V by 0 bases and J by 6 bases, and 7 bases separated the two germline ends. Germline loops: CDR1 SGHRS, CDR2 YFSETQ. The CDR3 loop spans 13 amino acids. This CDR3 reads CASSLVPINEQFF. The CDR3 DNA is TGCGCCAGCAGCTTGGTCCCGATCAATGAGCAGTTCTTC.

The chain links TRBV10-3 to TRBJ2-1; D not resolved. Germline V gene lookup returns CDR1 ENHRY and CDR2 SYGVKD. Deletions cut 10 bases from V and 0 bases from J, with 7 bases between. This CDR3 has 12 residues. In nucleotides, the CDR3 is TGTGCCACGACGGACTCCTACAATGAGCAGTTCTTC. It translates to CATTDSYNEQFF.

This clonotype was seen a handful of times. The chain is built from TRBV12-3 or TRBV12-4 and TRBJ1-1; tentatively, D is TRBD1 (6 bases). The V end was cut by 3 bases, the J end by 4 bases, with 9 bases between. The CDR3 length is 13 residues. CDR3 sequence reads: CASSFDRFTEAFF. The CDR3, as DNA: TGTGCCAGCAGTTTCGACAGGTTCACTGAAGCTTTCTTT.

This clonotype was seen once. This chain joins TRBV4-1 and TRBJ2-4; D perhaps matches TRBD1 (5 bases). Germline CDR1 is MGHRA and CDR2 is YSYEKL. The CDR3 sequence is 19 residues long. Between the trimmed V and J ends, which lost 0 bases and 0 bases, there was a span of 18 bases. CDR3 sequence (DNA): TGCGCCAGCAGCCAAGATACCAGCCAAACAGGCCTAGCCAAAAACATTCAGTACTTC. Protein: CASSQDTSQTGLAKNIQYF.

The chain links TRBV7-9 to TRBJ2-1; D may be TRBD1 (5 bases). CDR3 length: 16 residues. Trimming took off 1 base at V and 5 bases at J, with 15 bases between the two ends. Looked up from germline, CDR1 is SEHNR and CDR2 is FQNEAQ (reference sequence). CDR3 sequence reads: CASSLVRIKGDNEQFF. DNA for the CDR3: TGTGCCAGCAGCTTAGTTCGGATTAAAGGGGACAATGAGCAGTTCTTC. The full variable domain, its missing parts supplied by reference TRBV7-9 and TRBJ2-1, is DTGVSQNPRHKITKRGQNVTFRCDPISEHNRLYWYRQTLGQGPEFLTYFQNEAQLEKSRLLSDRFSAERPKGSFSTLEIQRTEQGDSAMYLCASSLVRIKGDNEQFFGPGTRLTVL.

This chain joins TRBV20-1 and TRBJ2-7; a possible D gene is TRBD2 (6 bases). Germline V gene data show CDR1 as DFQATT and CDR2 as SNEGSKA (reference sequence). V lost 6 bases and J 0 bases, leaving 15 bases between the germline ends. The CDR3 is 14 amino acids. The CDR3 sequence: CSASPGLFSYEQYF. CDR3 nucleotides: TGCAGTGCGAGTCCGGGACTTTTCTCCTACGAGCAGTACTTC.

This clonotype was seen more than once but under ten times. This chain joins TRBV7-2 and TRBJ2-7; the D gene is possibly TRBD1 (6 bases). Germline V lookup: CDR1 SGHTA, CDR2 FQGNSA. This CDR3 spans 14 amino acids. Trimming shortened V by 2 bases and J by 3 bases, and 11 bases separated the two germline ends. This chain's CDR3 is CASSLTRGVYEQYF. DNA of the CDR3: TGTGCCAGCAGCTTAACCAGGGGAGTCTACGAGCAGTACTTC.

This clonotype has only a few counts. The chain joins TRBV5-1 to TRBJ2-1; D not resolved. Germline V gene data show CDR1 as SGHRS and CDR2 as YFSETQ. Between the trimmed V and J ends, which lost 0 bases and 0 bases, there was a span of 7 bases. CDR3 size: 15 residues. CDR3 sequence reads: CASSLVDNSYNEQFF. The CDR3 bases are TGCGCCAGCAGCTTGGTAGATAACTCCTACAATGAGCAGTTCTTC. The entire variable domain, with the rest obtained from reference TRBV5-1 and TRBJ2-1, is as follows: KAGVTQTPRYLIKTRGQQVTLSCSPISGHRSVSWYQQTPGQGLQFLFEYFSETQRNKGNFPGRFSGRQFSNSRSEMNVSTLELGDSALYLCASSLVDNSYNEQFFGPGTRLTVL.

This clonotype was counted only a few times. CDR3 sequence reads: CASSSHRVGETEAFF. In DNA, the CDR3 is TGTGCCAGCAGTTCCCACAGGGTAGGGGAGACTGAAGCTTTCTTT. V usage is TRBV27 and J usage is TRBJ1-1; possibly TRBD1 for D (6 bases). The CDR3 covers 15 residues. Germline CDR1 and CDR2: MNHEY and SMNVEV (reference sequence). Trimming removed 4 bases at V and 5 bases at J, with 17 bases between.

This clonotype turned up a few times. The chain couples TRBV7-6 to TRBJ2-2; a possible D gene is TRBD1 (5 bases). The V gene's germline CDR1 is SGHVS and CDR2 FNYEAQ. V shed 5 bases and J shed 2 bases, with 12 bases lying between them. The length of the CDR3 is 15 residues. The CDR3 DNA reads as TGTGCCAGCAGCCACCGGACACCTAACACCGGGGAGCTGTTTTTT. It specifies CASSHRTPNTGELFF. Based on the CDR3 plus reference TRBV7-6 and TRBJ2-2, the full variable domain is GAGVSQSPRYKVTKRGQDVALRCDPISGHVSLYWYRQALGQGPEFLTYFNYEAQQDKSGLPNDRFSAERPEGSISTLTIQRTEQRDSAMYRCASSHRTPNTGELFFGEGSRLTVL.

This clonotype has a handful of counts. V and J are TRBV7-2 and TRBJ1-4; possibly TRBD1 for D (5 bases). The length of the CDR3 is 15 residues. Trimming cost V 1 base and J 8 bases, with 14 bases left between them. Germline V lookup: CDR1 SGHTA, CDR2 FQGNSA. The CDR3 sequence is CASSLGGRAAEKLFF. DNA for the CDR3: TGTGCCAGCAGCTTAGGGGGCAGGGCGGCCGAAAAACTGTTTTTT.

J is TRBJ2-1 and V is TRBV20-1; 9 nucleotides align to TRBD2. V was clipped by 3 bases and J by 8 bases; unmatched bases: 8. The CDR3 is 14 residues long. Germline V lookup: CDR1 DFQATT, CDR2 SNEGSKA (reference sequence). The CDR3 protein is CSARNGGRGDEQFF. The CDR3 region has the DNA TGCAGTGCTAGGAACGGCGGGAGGGGAGATGAGCAGTTCTTC.

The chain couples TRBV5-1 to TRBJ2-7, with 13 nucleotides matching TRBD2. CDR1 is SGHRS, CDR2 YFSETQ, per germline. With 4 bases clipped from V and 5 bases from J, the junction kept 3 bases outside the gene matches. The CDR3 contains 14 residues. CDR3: CASSVGLAGNEQYF. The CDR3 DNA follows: TGCGCCAGCAGCGTGGGACTAGCGGGAAACGAGCAGTACTTC.

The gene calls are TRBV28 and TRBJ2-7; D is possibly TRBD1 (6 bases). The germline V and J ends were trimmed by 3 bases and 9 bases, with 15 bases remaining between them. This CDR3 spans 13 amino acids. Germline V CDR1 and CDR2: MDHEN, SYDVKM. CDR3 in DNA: TGTGCCAGCAGTTTGGATAAACAGGGTGGGCAGTACTTC. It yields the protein CASSLDKQGGQYF.

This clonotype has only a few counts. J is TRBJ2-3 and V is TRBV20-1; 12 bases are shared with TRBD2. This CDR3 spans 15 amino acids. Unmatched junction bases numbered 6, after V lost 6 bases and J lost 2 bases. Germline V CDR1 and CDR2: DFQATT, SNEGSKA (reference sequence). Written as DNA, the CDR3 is TGCAGTGCCGAGCGGACTAGCGGGACCACAGATACGCAGTATTTT. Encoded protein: CSAERTSGTTDTQYF.

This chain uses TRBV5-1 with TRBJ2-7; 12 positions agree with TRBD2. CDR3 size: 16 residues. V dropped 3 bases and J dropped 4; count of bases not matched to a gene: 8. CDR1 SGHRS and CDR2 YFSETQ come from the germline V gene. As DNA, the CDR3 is TGCGCCAGCAGCTCCGGACTAGCGGGACCGAAGTACGAGCAGTACTTC. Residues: CASSSGLAGPKYEQYF.